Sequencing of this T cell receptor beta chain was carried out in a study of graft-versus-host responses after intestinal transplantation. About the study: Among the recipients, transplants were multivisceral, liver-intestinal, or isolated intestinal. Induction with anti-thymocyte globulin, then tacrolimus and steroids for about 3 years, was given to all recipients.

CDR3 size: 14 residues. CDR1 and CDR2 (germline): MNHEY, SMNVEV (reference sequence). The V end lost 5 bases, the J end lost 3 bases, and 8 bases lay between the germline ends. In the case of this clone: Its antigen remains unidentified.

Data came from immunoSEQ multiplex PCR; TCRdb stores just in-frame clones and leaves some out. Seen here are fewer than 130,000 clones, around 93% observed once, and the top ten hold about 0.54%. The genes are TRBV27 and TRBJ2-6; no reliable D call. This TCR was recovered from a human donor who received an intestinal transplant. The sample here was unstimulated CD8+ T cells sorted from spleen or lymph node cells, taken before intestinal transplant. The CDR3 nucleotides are TGTGCCAGCAGTCCCGGTAATGGGGCCAACGTCCTGACTTTC. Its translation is CASSPGNGANVLTF.